Sequencing of this T cell receptor beta chain was carried out in a study of control samples from healthy donors and cancer patients. Repertoires were generated with immunoSEQ multiplex PCR, while TCRdb's copy carries only in-frame clones and drops some. The sample includes approximately 190,000 clones. The length of the CDR3 is 14 residues. V lost 4 bases to trimming and J lost 3 bases, with 13 bases between them. Germline CDR1 LNHDA, CDR2 SQIVND (reference sequence). V is TRBV19 and J is TRBJ2-7; D call uncertain. The receptor was isolated from a woman in her twenties or thirties in good health. The specimen sequenced was blood. The CDR3 DNA reads TGTGCCAGTAGTACCACTCTGGGTGACTACGAGCAGTACTTC. Translation gives CASSTTLGDYEQYF.